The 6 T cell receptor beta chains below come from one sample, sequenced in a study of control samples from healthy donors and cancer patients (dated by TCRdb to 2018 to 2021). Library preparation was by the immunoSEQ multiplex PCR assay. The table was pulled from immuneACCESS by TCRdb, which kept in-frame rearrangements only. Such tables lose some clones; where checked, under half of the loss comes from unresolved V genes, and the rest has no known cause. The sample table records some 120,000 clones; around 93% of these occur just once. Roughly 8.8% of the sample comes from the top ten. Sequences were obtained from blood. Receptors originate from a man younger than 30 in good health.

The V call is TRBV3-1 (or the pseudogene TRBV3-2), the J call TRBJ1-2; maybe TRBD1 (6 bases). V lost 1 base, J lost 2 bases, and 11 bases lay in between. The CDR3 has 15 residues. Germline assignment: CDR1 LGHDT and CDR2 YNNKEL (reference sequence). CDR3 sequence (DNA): TGTGCCAGCAGCCAAGTTCCAGGGGAGAACTATGGCTACACCTTC. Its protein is CASSQVPGENYGYTF.

Here the CDR3 DNA reads TGTGCCAGTAGTGCCGGGACAGGGGGCAGGGGCTACACCTTC. It codes for CASSAGTGGRGYTF. The chain links TRBV19 to TRBJ1-2; 12 bases agree with TRBD1. Germline-derived CDR1 and CDR2 are LNHDA and SQIVND (reference sequence). The CDR3 has 14 residues. The ends lost 5 bases at V and 8 bases at J; junction bases unmatched: 6.

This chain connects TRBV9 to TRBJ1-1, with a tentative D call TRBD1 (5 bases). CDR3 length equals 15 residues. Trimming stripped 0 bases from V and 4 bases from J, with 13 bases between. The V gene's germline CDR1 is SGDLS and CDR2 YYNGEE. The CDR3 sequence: CASSVGVVGTTEAFF. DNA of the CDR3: TGTGCCAGCAGCGTAGGGGTTGTGGGGACCACTGAAGCTTTCTTT.

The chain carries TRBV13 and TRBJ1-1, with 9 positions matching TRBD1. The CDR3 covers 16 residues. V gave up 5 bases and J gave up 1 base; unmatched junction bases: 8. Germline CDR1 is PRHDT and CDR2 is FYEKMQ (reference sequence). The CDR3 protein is CASSRAPGQGNTEAFF. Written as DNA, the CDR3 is TGTGCCAGCAGCCGCGCTCCGGGACAGGGGAACACTGAAGCTTTCTTT.

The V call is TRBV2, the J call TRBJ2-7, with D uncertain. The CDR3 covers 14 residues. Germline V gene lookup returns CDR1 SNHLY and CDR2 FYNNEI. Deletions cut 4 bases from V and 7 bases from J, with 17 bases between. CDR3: CASSVPLKPGEQYF. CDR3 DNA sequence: TGTGCCAGCAGTGTACCCCTCAAACCTGGGGAGCAGTACTTC.

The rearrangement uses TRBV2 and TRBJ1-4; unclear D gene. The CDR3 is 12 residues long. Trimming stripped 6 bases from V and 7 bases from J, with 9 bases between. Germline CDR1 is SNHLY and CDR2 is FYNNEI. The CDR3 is CASRETGEKLFF. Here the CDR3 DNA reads TGTGCCAGCAGGGAGACGGGTGAAAAACTGTTTTTT.